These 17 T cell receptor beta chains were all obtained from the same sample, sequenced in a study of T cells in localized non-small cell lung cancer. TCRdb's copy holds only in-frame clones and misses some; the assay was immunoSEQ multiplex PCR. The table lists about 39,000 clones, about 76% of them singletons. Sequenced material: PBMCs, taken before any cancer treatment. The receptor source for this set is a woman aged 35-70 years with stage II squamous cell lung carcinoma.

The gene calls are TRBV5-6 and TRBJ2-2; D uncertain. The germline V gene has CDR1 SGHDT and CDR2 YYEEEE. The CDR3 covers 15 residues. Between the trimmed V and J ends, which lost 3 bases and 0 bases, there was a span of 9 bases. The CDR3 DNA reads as TGTGCCAGCAGCTGGCTAGGCCCGAACACCGGGGAGCTGTTTTTT. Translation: CASSWLGPNTGELFF.

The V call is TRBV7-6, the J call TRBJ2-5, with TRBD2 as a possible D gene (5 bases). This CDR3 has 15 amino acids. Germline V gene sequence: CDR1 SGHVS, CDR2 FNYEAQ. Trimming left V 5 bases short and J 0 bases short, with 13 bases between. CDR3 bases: TGTGCCAGCAGCAAGAAGGGCGGGTACCAAGAGACCCAGTACTTC. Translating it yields CASSKKGGYQETQYF.

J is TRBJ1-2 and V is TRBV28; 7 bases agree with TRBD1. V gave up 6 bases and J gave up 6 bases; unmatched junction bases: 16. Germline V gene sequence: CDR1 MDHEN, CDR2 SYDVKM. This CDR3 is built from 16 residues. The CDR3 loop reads CASSPWGRGNLDGYTF. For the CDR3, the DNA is TGTGCCAGCAGCCCCTGGGGCAGGGGGAATTTGGATGGCTACACCTTC.

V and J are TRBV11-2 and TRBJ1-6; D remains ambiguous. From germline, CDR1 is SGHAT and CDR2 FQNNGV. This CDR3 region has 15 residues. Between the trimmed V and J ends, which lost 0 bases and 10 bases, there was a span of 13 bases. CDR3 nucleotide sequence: TGTGCCAGCAGCTTAGATCACAGTGCGTACTCACCCCTCCACTTT. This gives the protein CASSLDHSAYSPLHF.

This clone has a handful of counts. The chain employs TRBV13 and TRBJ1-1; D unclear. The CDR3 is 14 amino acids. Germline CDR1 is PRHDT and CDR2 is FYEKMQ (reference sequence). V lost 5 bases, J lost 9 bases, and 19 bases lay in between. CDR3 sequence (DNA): TGTGCCAGCAGCCCCACCGTAGGCAGAGTTCAAGCTTTCTTT. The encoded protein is CASSPTVGRVQAFF.

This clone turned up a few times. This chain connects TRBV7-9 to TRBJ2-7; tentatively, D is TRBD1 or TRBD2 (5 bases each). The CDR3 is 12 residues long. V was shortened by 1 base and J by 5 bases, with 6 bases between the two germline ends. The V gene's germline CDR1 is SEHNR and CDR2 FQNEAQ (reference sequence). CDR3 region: CASSLGGDEQYV. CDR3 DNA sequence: TGTGCCAGCAGCTTAGGAGGGGACGAGCAGTACGTC.

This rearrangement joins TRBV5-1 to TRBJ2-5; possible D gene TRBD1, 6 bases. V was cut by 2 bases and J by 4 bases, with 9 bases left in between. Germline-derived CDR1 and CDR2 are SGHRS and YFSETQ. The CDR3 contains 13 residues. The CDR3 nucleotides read TGCGCCAGCAGCTTCACAGGGTTAGAGACCCAGTACTTC. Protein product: CASSFTGLETQYF.

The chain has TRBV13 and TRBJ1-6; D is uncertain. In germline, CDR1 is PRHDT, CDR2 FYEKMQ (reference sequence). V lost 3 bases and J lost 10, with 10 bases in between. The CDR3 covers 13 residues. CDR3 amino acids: CASSLYILSPLHF. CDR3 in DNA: TGTGCCAGCAGCTTGTATATCCTCTCACCCCTCCACTTT.

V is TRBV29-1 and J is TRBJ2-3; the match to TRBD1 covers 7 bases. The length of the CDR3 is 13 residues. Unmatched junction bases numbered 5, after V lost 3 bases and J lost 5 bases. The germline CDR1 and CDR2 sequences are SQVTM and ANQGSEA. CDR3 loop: CSVDTGVQDTQYF. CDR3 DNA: TGCAGCGTTGATACAGGGGTACAAGATACGCAGTATTTT.

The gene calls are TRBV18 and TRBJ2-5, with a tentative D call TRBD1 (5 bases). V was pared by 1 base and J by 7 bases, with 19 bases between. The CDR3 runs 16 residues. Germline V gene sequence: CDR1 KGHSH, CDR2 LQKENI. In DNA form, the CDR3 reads TGTGCCAGCTCACCACTGGGGCCGGATGGCCCGGGGACCCAGTACTTC. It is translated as CASSPLGPDGPGTQYF.

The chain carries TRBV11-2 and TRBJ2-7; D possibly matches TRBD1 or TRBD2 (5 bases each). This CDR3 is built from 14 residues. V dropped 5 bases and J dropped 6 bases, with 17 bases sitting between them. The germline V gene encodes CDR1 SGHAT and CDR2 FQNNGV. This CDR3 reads CASSHFREYGEQYF. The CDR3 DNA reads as TGTGCCAGCAGCCACTTCAGGGAGTACGGCGAGCAGTACTTC. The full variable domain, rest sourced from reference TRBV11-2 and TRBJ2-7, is EAGVAQSPRYKIIEKRQSVAFWCNPISGHATLYWYQQILGQGPKLLIQFQNNGVVDDSQLPKDRFSAERLKGVDSTLKIQPAKLEDSAVYLCASSHFREYGEQYFGPGTRLTVT.

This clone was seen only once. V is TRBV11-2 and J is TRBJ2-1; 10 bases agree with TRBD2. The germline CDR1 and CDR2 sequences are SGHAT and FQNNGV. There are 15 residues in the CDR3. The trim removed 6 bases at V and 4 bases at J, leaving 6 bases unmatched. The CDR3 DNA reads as TGTGCCAGCAGGAGTCTAGCGGGGGCTTACAATGAGCAGTTCTTC. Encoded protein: CASRSLAGAYNEQFF.

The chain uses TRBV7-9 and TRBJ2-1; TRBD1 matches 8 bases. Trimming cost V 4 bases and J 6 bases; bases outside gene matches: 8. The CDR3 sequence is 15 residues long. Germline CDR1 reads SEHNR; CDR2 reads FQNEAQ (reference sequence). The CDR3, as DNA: TGTGCCAGCAGCTCGGGCAGGGGGCCCGGCAATGAGCAGTTCTTC. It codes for CASSSGRGPGNEQFF.

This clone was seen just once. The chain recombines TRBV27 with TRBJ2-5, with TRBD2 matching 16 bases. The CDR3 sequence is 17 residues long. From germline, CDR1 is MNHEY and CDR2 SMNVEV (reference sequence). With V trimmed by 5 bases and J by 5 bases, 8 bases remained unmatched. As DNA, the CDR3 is TGTGCCAGCAGTAACCCGGGACTAGCGGGGGGGCTTGAGACCCAGTACTTC. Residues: CASSNPGLAGGLETQYF.

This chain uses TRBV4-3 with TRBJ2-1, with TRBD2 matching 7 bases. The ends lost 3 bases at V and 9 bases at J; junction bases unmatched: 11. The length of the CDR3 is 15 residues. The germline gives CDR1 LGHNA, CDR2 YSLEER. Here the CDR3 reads CASSQVYGGSIEQFF. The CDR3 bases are TGCGCCAGCAGCCAGGTGTACGGCGGGAGTATTGAGCAGTTCTTC.

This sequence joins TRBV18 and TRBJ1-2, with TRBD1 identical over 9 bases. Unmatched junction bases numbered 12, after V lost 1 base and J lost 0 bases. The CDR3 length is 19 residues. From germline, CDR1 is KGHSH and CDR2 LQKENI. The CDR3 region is CASSPQESTGGTSNYGYTF. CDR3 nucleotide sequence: TGTGCCAGCTCACCACAAGAGTCGACAGGGGGAACTTCTAACTATGGCTACACCTTC.

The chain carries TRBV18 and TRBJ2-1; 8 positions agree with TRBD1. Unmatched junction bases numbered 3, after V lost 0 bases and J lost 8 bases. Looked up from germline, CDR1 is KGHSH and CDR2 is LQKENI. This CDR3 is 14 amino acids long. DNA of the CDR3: TGTGCCAGCTCACCACCGACAGGGGAGGATGAGCAGTTCTTC. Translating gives CASSPPTGEDEQFF.